Reported below is one T cell receptor beta chain. At the DNA level, this CDR3 is encoded by other sequences in the same sample as well. The germline CDR1 and CDR2 sequences are SGHRS and YFSETQ. J was trimmed by 4 bases and V by 7 bases; bases with no gene match: 3. This CDR3 is built from 12 residues. The sample belongs to a study of blood T cell repertoires in COVID-19. Method: immunoSEQ multiplex PCR; TCRdb's copy keeps in-frame clones and lacks some. The profile shows over 600,000 clones, more than 80% of them singletons. V gene TRBV5-1 combines with J gene TRBJ1-1, with 8 bases lining up with TRBD1. The sample consisted of peripheral blood. This clonotype originated in a woman aged 18-29 years with acute or convalescent COVID-19. The CDR3 region is CASSTGGTEAFF. The DNA of the CDR3 is TGCGCCAGCTCAACAGGGGGCACTGAAGCTTTCTTT.